This is a list of T cell receptor beta chains from one sample in a study of blood T cell repertoires in COVID-19. Profiling relied on immunoSEQ multiplex PCR, and the TCRdb table lists in-frame clones only, not all of them. The table shows 280,000 or so clones, with nearly 90% occurring only once. The sequenced sample was PBMCs or T cells enriched from blood (not recorded which). These receptors originate from a woman in her forties or fifties who had been exposed to COVID-19. Each CDR3 is given with its conserved first and last residue. The D gene is left open where the match is weak. Expanded clones are given a class, and other clones once, few, many or no size at all.

J,D,size,V,DNA,CDR3
TRBJ1-5,NA,NA,TRBV15,TGTGCCACCAGCAGAGATGGTCGGAGCAATCAGCCCCAGCATTTT,CATSRDGRSNQPQHF
TRBJ1-3,TRBD1,NA,TRBV5-1,TGCGCCAGCAGCTTGGGGGACAGGCCCATCTCTGGAAACACCATATATTTT,CASSLGDRPISGNTIYF
TRBJ2-1,NA,NA,TRBV9,TGTGCCAGCAGCGTACAGGGGGGCGATGAGCAGTTCTTC,CASSVQGGDEQFF
TRBJ2-1,TRBD1,once,TRBV2,TGTGCCAGCAGTGATGACAGGGGATCGTATAATGAGCAGTTCTTC,CASSDDRGSYNEQFF
TRBJ1-1,NA,NA,TRBV2,TGTGCCAGCCTCGTCAGGGCTGAAGCTTTCTTT,CASLVRAEAFF
TRBJ1-5,NA,NA,TRBV2,TGTGCCAGCAGTGACGGGGGGTATGGCCAGCCCCAGCATTTT,CASSDGGYGQPQHF
TRBJ2-4,TRBD2,NA,TRBV15,TGTGCCACCAGCAGAGATCGTCGAAATAGCGGGAACGCCAAAAACATTCAGTACTTC,CATSRDRRNSGNAKNIQYF
TRBJ1-2,NA,NA,TRBV3-1/TRBV3-2,TGTGCCAGCAGCCAAGATCTAGTCCTCTACACCTTC,CASSQDLVLYTF
TRBJ1-6,TRBD1,NA,TRBV19,TGTGCCAGTAGCGCCGGGACAGGGGCCAGCTCCTATAATTCACCCCTCCACTTT,CASSAGTGASSYNSPLHF
TRBJ1-1,TRBD1,NA,TRBV5-1,TGCGCCAGCAGCTTGCAGGGCCCGACAGGGACAGGGACTGAAGCTTTCTTT,CASSLQGPTGTGTEAFF
TRBJ1-1,NA,NA,TRBV29-1,TGCAGCGTTACCGGGGATCAGAACACTGAAGCTTTCTTT,CSVTGDQNTEAFF
TRBJ2-7,TRBD1,once,TRBV19,TGTGCCAGTAGAAAACAGGGGGCCTACGAGCAGTACTTC,CASRKQGAYEQYF
TRBJ1-5,NA,NA,TRBV6-5,TGTGCCAGCACGGGGGGATTAGGTCAGCCCCAGCATTTT,CASTGGLGQPQHF
TRBJ2-1,TRBD1,NA,TRBV2,TGTGCCACTCAGGGGGCCATTTACAATGAGCAGTTCTTC,CATQGAIYNEQFF
TRBJ1-2,NA,once,TRBV5-5,TGTGCCAGCAGTTCGTCGGGATCCAGAGGCTATGGCTACACCTTC,CASSSSGSRGYGYTF
TRBJ1-4,NA,once,TRBV27,TGTGCCAGCAGAGCACCGGGCAGGGGATTTAGCGCAACTAATGAAAAACTGTTTTTT,CASRAPGRGFSATNEKLFF
TRBJ1-2,NA,once,TRBV2,TGTGCCAGCAACCGCCGGTTGGGACAAACCTATGGCTACACCTTC,CASNRRLGQTYGYTF
TRBJ2-1,NA,NA,TRBV7-6,TGTGCCAGCAGCTTAGCAGGGGCCAGCTCCTACAATGAGCAGTTCTTC,CASSLAGASSYNEQFF
TRBJ1-6,TRBD1,NA,TRBV2,TGTGCCAGCAGTGAGGGGACAGAAAATAATTCACCCCTCCACTTT,CASSEGTENNSPLHF
TRBJ1-5,TRBD1,once,TRBV30,TGTGCCTGGAGTGCACAGGGGTTTCAGCCCCAGCATTTT,CAWSAQGFQPQHF
TRBJ2-1,NA,few,TRBV27,TGTGCCAGCAGTCCGGATTGGGGCAGCCTATCCTACAATGAGCAGTTCTTC,CASSPDWGSLSYNEQFF
TRBJ2-1,TRBD2,NA,TRBV2,TGTGCCAGCAGTGCCTGGACTAGCGGGGGGGCATATGAGCAGTTCTTC,CASSAWTSGGAYEQFF
TRBJ2-7,TRBD1,NA,TRBV28,TGTGCCACCAAGACAGGGTGGTCCTACGAGCAGTACTTC,CATKTGWSYEQYF
TRBJ1-5,NA,NA,TRBV19,TGTGCCAGTAGTATTGGAGGGCCGTCCAATCAGCCCCAGCATTTT,CASSIGGPSNQPQHF
TRBJ2-1,NA,NA,TRBV11-2,TGTGCCAGCAGCTTAGACAGGGTTGATGAGCAGTTCTTC,CASSLDRVDEQFF
TRBJ2-7,TRBD1,NA,TRBV10-3,TGTGCCATCAGGGATCGCTCCGGGACAGGGGCTGTCGAGCAGTACTTC,CAIRDRSGTGAVEQYF
TRBJ2-3,NA,NA,TRBV28,TGTGCCAGCAGTAAAACAGGGAGCACAGATACGCAGTATTTT,CASSKTGSTDTQYF
TRBJ2-1,TRBD1,NA,TRBV30,TGTGCCTGGGAGCCCGGACAGGGCTACAATGAGCAGTTCTTC,CAWEPGQGYNEQFF
TRBJ1-6,NA,NA,TRBV30,TGTGCCTGGAGTACTTACCCCGCCCGAAACTATAATTCACCCCTCCACTTT,CAWSTYPARNYNSPLHF
TRBJ1-1,TRBD1,NA,TRBV27,TGTGCCAGCAGTTCTTACAGGGGTACGAACACTGAAGCTTTCTTT,CASSSYRGTNTEAFF
TRBJ2-3,TRBD2,once,TRBV5-8,TGTGCCAGCAGCATAGGACTAGGAGCGCCGGATACGCAGTATTTT,CASSIGLGAPDTQYF
TRBJ2-7,NA,NA,TRBV19,TGTGCCAGTAGTGCAGGGATCCACGAGCAGTACTTC,CASSAGIHEQYF
TRBJ1-2,NA,NA,TRBV28,TGTGCCAGCAGTTTTTGGGCAGCCGATGGCTACACCTTC,CASSFWAADGYTF
TRBJ1-5,NA,NA,TRBV5-5,TGTGCCAGCAGCTCCTCACATAGCAATCAGCCCCAGCATTTT,CASSSSHSNQPQHF
TRBJ1-4,NA,NA,TRBV21-1,TGTGCCAGCAGCAAAATGTTCGCAGGGGGGAAAGAAAAACTGTTTTTT,CASSKMFAGGKEKLFF
TRBJ1-4,NA,NA,TRBV27,TGTGCCAGCAGGGGCCTTAATGAAAAACTGTTTTTT,CASRGLNEKLFF
TRBJ2-3,TRBD2,NA,TRBV4-1,TGCGCCAGCAGCCAAGATCCGGTGACTAGCGATACGCAGTATTTT,CASSQDPVTSDTQYF
TRBJ2-7,TRBD1,NA,TRBV12-3/TRBV12-4,TGTGCCAGCACTGGGACAGGATCTCGCGAGCAGTACTTC,CASTGTGSREQYF
TRBJ2-7,NA,NA,TRBV2,TGTGCCAGCACCAAAGGGTCAGGGAACGAGCAGTACTTC,CASTKGSGNEQYF
TRBJ2-1,TRBD2,once,TRBV19,TGTGCCAGTAGTAGACTAGCGGGAAGGGATGAGCAGTTCTTC,CASSRLAGRDEQFF
TRBJ2-5,TRBD1,once,TRBV7-2,TGTGCCAGCAGCTTAAGACAGGGGGAGACCCAGTACTTC,CASSLRQGETQYF
TRBJ1-6,NA,once,TRBV2,TGTGCCAGCAGTGAAACGACAGGTGGTAAAGGAGCCCTCCACTTT,CASSETTGGKGALHF
TRBJ1-6,NA,NA,TRBV19,TGTGCCAGTAGTATCGTCGGGGGGACTTCACCCCTCCACTTT,CASSIVGGTSPLHF
TRBJ2-7,TRBD2,once,TRBV4-2,TGTGCCAGCAGCCAAGATCGGGCTAGCGGGGGGGCTTGGGTGTACTTC,CASSQDRASGGAWVYF
TRBJ2-1,TRBD1,NA,TRBV11-2,TGTGCCAGCAGCTTAGATTGGACAGGGGCCTACAATGAGCAGTTCTTC,CASSLDWTGAYNEQFF
TRBJ1-2,NA,NA,TRBV2,TGTGCCAGCAGTAGGGGCCAGGGCTACACCTTC,CASSRGQGYTF
TRBJ2-2,NA,NA,TRBV7-9,TGTGCCAGCAGCTTAGCTGCGTCCGGGGAGCTGTTTTTT,CASSLAASGELFF
TRBJ2-7,NA,NA,TRBV28,TGTGCCAGCATGTCGTCCAACAACTACGAGCAGTACTTC,CASMSSNNYEQYF
TRBJ1-3,NA,NA,TRBV7-9,TGTGCCAGCAGCGCGCAGGGGTATGTCGGGGACACCATATATTTT,CASSAQGYVGDTIYF
TRBJ2-3,NA,NA,TRBV28,TGTGCCAGCAGCCACGCTCAATGGCGCACAGATACGCAGTATTTT,CASSHAQWRTDTQYF
TRBJ1-1,NA,few,TRBV6-1,TGTGCCAGCAGTGAAATTCCGTCTTCAGGAGCTTTCTTT,CASSEIPSSGAFF
TRBJ1-5,TRBD1,NA,TRBV7-9,TGTGCCAGCAGCTTAGTGACAGGGGGCGTTTTTAATCAGCCCCAGCATTTT,CASSLVTGGVFNQPQHF
TRBJ1-2,NA,NA,TRBV18,TGTGCCAGCTCACCGTCCGGCCAGGTCGGTGGTGGCTACACCTTC,CASSPSGQVGGGYTF
TRBJ2-5,TRBD2,NA,TRBV7-2,TGTGCCAGCAGCCGGACTAGCGGGGGGAACAAAGAGACCCAGTACTTC,CASSRTSGGNKETQYF
TRBJ1-3,NA,NA,TRBV2,TGTGCCGGGGCACCGAGTGGTGGAAACACCATATATTTT,CAGAPSGGNTIYF